A selection of T cell receptor beta chains follows, all from one sample in a study of cytomegalovirus exposure and HLA in healthy donors. Sequencing was performed with immunoSEQ multiplex PCR; in TCRdb, only in-frame clones are kept and a portion is missing. The repertoire holds over 65,000 clones, with about 68% as singletons. The source material was PBMCs. Source of these receptors: a woman aged 45-60 years in good health and CMV-seropositive. CDR3s include the opening cysteine and the closing phenylalanine or tryptophan. Fields, in order: D gene, V gene, clone size, J gene, CDR3 DNA, CDR3 protein. The D gene is left open where the match is weak. A clone size is listed for some rows: how often the clone was seen (once, few, many), or a class if it is expanded.

TRBD1	TRBV19	NA	TRBJ1-1	TGTGCCAGTAGTATGGGACAGTACACTGAAGCTTTCTTT	CASSMGQYTEAFF
NA	TRBV7-3	once	TRBJ1-6	TGTGCCAGCAGCTTCCGCGGGGAGGGGTATTCACCCCTCCACTTT	CASSFRGEGYSPLHF
NA	TRBV6-4	NA	TRBJ1-1	TGTGCCAGCAGGACAGCTGAACACACTGAAGCTTTCTTT	CASRTAEHTEAFF
NA	TRBV4-1	NA	TRBJ1-4	TGCGCCAGCAGCCAAGGCCTCGGTAATGAAAAACTGTTTTTT	CASSQGLGNEKLFF
TRBD1	TRBV19	few	TRBJ2-7	TGTGCCAGTAGTGTGGACAGGGGGTCTGGCGAGCAGTACTTC	CASSVDRGSGEQYF
NA	TRBV5-6	few	TRBJ1-2	TGTGCCAGCAGCAACCTCGACAGGCGGAAAGCTAACTATGGCTACACCTTC	CASSNLDRRKANYGYTF
NA	TRBV25-1	few	TRBJ2-6	TGTGCCAGCTCTCCGAGAGTTGACTCTGGGGCCAACGTCCTGACTTTC	CASSPRVDSGANVLTF
TRBD1	TRBV27	few	TRBJ2-6	TGTGCCAGCCACCGGACAGGGGGAACCTCTGGGGCCAACGTCCTGACTTTC	CASHRTGGTSGANVLTF
NA	TRBV28	NA	TRBJ1-5	TGTGCCAGCAGTTTGCCGGGACACAGCAATCAGCCCCAGCATTTT	CASSLPGHSNQPQHF
NA	TRBV11-2	NA	TRBJ2-4	TGTGCCAGCAGGAAGACAGAACTAGCCAAAAACATTCAGTACTTC	CASRKTELAKNIQYF
NA	TRBV10-3	NA	TRBJ2-7	TGTGCCATCAGGGGGAGGGGGGGCGAGCAGTACTTC	CAIRGRGGEQYF
NA	TRBV6-5	few	TRBJ1-1	TGTGCCAGCAGTTACGGGCAGGGAAGCACTGAAGCTTTCTTT	CASSYGQGSTEAFF
NA	TRBV14	NA	TRBJ2-3	TGTGCCAGCAGCCAAGAACAGGGAGACGCAGATACGCAGTATTTT	CASSQEQGDADTQYF
NA	TRBV6-1	NA	TRBJ2-3	TGTGCCAGCAGTGAAGGTCAGGGGACGCAGTATTTT	CASSEGQGTQYF
NA	TRBV21-1	NA	TRBJ2-7	TGTGCCAGCACTCAAGCGGGACGGACCTACGAGCAGTACTTC	CASTQAGRTYEQYF
TRBD1	TRBV7-2	NA	TRBJ1-1	TGTGCCAGCAGCTTACAGGGGGGCCGACGTGAAGCTTTCTTT	CASSLQGGRREAFF
NA	TRBV21-1	NA	TRBJ1-2	TGTGCCAGCAGCAAAGAAAACCGGACGGGGGGCTACACCTTC	CASSKENRTGGYTF
TRBD1	TRBV27	NA	TRBJ2-5	TGTGCCAGCAGTTTATCGCTAACCGGGACAGGGGCGAGGTCCCAGTACTTC	CASSLSLTGTGARSQYF
NA	TRBV28	few	TRBJ1-5	TGTGCCAGCAGTTTCGAGGGCGGGACTTATAGCAATCAGCCCCAGCATTTT	CASSFEGGTYSNQPQHF
NA	TRBV14	NA	TRBJ2-3	TGTGCCAGCAGCCAAGATCTAAGCGCAGATACGCAGTATTTT	CASSQDLSADTQYF
NA	TRBV28	NA	TRBJ2-5	TGTGCCAGCAGTTTTGCACAGGGTGTAGCGGAGACCCAGTACTTC	CASSFAQGVAETQYF
NA	TRBV6-6	few	TRBJ1-1	TGTGCCAGCAGTTACTACAGGATGAACACTGAAGCTTTCTTT	CASSYYRMNTEAFF
NA	TRBV2	few	TRBJ2-3	TGTGCCAGCAGTGTCAACGAGTGGGATACGCAGTATTTT	CASSVNEWDTQYF
TRBD1	TRBV19	few	TRBJ2-1	TGTGCCAGTAGTATCATGCAGGGGGCCAATGAGCAGTTCTTC	CASSIMQGANEQFF